The 11 T cell receptor beta chains below were found in one sample sequenced in a study of identical twins. In TCRdb, the 5' RACE reads were re-called with MiXCR into one record per CDR3 protein. The sample carries 250,000 or so distinct CDR3 sequences, around 7.6% recorded once. Another study also made use of these data, one on yellow fever vaccine responses in identical twins.

Sample: CD8+ T cells sorted from blood. These receptors came from a woman between 18 and 30 years old in good health.

The CDR3 DNA follows: TGTGCCACCAGCAGAGATCGAAGGGATACGCAGTATTTT. It translates to CATSRDRRDTQYF. The V call is TRBV15, the J call TRBJ2-3; no clear D. Trimming took 0 bases from V and 6 from J, leaving 7 bases between them. The CDR3 extends over 13 amino acids. The germline CDR1 and CDR2 sequences are LNHNV and YYDKDF (reference sequence).

Many counts were recorded for this clonotype. V is TRBV3-1 and J is TRBJ2-3; 10 positions agree with TRBD2. CDR1 is LGHDT, CDR2 YNNKEL, per germline (reference sequence). The CDR3 sequence is 18 residues long. V lost 0 bases to trimming and J lost 1 base; unmatched junction nucleotides: 7. The CDR3 region is CASSQDSSGSWGTDTQYF. As DNA, the CDR3 is TGTGCCAGCAGCCAAGATTCTAGCGGGAGCTGGGGCACAGATACGCAGTATTTT.

The chain links TRBV6-1 to TRBJ2-7; D possibly uses TRBD1 or TRBD2 (6 bases each). V was clipped by 1 base and J by 4 bases, with 14 bases between them. Germline assignment: CDR1 MNHNS and CDR2 SASEGT. This CDR3 is 15 amino acids long. CDR3 DNA sequence: TGTGCCAGCAGTGAAGGGTTGGGGGGCATATACGAGCAGTACGTC. Residues: CASSEGLGGIYEQYV.

This chain links TRBV5-1 with TRBJ2-7; D is perhaps TRBD1 (5 bases). Between the trimmed V and J ends, which lost 3 bases and 2 bases, there was a span of 12 bases. Germline V CDR1 and CDR2: SGHRS, YFSETQ. The CDR3 is 14 residues long. This chain's CDR3 is CASSSHGQTYEQYF. The CDR3 DNA reads as TGCGCCAGCAGCTCGCATGGACAAACCTACGAGCAGTACTTC. The full variable domain, its missing parts supplied by reference TRBV5-1 and TRBJ2-7, is KAGVTQTPRYLIKTRGQQVTLSCSPISGHRSVSWYQQTPGQGLQFLFEYFSETQRNKGNFPGRFSGRQFSNSRSEMNVSTLELGDSALYLCASSSHGQTYEQYFGPGTRLTVT.

As DNA, the CDR3 is TGTGCCAGCAGCTTAGACTTCAGACTAGCGGGCCACGTCTACAATGAGCAGTTCTTC. This encodes CASSLDFRLAGHVYNEQFF. The J gene is TRBJ2-1, the V gene TRBV11-2; 10 nucleotides line up with TRBD2. Germline values: CDR1 SGHAT, CDR2 FQNNGV. V was clipped by 0 bases and J by 3 bases; unmatched bases: 11. This CDR3 has 19 amino acids.

This clonotype was seen ten or more times. CDR3 amino acids: CASSALAAGGPVTTYNEQFF. CDR3 nucleotide sequence: TGTGCCAGCAGTGCCCTTGCAGCGGGAGGTCCAGTAACAACCTACAATGAGCAGTTCTTC. The chain couples TRBV2 to TRBJ2-1; 9 nucleotides match TRBD2. V was pared by 4 bases and J by 2 bases, with 18 bases of the junction left unmatched. Germline CDR1 is SNHLY and CDR2 is FYNNEI. The CDR3 consists of 20 residues.

There are many counts of this clonotype. The chain recombines TRBV7-9 with TRBJ2-3; D gene ambiguous. Germline-derived CDR1 and CDR2 are SEHNR and FQNEAQ (reference sequence). The CDR3 spans 12 residues. V lost 4 bases, J lost 10 bases, and 12 bases lay in between. The CDR3 sequence is CASSSNLASQYF. In DNA form, the CDR3 reads TGTGCCAGCAGCTCCAATTTGGCTTCGCAGTATTTT.

This clonotype turned up a few times. This rearrangement joins TRBV28 to TRBJ2-3; 8 bases match TRBD2. Unmatched junction bases numbered 16, after V lost 5 bases and J lost 6 bases. CDR1 and CDR2 from the germline V gene are MDHEN and SYDVKM. The CDR3 runs to 17 residues. The CDR3 DNA reads TGTGCCAGCAGTGTCCTAGCGGGCGCCGCGGACGTGGATACGCAGTATTTT. Its protein product is CASSVLAGAADVDTQYF.

This clonotype has a count of ten or more. This sequence joins TRBV29-1 and TRBJ2-1; 9 bases are a match to TRBD2. Germline loops: CDR1 SQVTM, CDR2 ANQGSEA. V lost 7 bases and J lost 3; bases outside the gene matches: 7. The CDR3 extends over 14 amino acids. This chain's CDR3 is CSGLAGRVYNEQFF. The CDR3 nucleotides are TGCAGCGGCCTAGCGGGGAGGGTCTACAATGAGCAGTTCTTC.

This clonotype has more than one count but fewer than ten. The chain is built from TRBV2 and TRBJ1-2; D uncertain. V dropped 10 bases and J dropped 5 bases, with 8 bases sitting between them. Germline V gives CDR1 SNHLY, CDR2 FYNNEI. The CDR3 extends over 10 amino acids. As DNA, the CDR3 is TGTGCCACTATTAAATATGGCTACACCTTC. Encoded protein: CATIKYGYTF.

The CDR3 here is CAISDGTDNTGELFF. The DNA of the CDR3 is TGTGCCATCAGTGACGGGACAGATAACACCGGGGAGCTGTTTTTT. This chain uses TRBV10-3 with TRBJ2-2; 7 positions match TRBD1. The CDR3 is 15 amino acids. Looked up from germline, CDR1 is ENHRY and CDR2 is SYGVKD. V lost 3 bases to trimming and J lost 2 bases; unmatched junction nucleotides: 3.